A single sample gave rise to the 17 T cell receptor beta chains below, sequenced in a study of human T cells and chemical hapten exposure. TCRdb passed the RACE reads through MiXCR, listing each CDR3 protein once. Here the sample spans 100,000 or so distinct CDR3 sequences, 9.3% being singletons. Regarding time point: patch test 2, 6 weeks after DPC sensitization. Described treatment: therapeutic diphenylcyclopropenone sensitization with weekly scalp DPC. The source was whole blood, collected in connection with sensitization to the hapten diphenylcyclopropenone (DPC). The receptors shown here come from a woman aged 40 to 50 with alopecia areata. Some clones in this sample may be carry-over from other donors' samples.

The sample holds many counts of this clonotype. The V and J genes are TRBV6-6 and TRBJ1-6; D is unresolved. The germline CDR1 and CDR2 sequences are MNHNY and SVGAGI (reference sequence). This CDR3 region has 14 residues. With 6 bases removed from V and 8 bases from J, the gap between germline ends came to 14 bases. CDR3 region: CASSPGNRDSPLHF. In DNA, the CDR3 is TGTGCCAGCAGCCCCGGTAATAGGGATTCACCCCTCCACTTT.

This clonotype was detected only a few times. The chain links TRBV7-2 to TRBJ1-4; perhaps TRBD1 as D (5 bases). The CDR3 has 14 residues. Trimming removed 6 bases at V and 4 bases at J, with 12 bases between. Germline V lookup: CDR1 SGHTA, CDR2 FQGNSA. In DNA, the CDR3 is TGTGCCAGCAGAGCAGACAGTCGTAATGAAAAACTGTTTTTT. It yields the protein CASRADSRNEKLFF.

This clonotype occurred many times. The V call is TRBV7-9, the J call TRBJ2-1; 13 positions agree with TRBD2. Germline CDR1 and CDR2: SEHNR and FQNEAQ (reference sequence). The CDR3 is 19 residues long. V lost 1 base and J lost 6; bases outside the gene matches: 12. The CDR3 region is CASSLGTSGRAGPGNEQFF. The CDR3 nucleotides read TGTGCCAGCAGCTTAGGAACTAGCGGGAGGGCTGGTCCTGGCAATGAGCAGTTCTTC.

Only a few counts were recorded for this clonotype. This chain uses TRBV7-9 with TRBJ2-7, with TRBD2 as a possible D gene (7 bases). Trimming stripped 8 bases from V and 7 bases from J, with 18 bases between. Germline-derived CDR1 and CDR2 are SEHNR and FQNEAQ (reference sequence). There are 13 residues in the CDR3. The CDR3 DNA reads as TGTGCCAGCTCCAAGGGGGGGGTCTGGGAGCAGTACTTC. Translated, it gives CASSKGGVWEQYF.

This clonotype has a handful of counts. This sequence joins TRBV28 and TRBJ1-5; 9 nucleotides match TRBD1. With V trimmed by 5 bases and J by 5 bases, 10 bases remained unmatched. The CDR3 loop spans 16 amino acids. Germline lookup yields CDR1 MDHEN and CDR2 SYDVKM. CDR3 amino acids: CASSTPGTGNHQPQHF. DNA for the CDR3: TGTGCCAGCAGTACCCCCGGGACAGGGAACCATCAGCCCCAGCATTTT.

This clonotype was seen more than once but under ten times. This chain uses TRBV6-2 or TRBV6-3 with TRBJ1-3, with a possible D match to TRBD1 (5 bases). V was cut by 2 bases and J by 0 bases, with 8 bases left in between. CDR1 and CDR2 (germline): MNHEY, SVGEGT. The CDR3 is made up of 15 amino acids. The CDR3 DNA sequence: TGTGCCAGCAGTTACGGGGCATACTCTGGAAACACCATATATTTT. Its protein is CASSYGAYSGNTIYF.

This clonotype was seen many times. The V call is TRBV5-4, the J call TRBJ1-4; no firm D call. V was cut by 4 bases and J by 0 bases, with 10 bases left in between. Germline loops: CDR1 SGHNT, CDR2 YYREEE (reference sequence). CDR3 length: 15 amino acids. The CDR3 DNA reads TGTGCCAGCAGCAAAGAGAGTGCAACTAATGAAAAACTGTTTTTT. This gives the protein CASSKESATNEKLFF.

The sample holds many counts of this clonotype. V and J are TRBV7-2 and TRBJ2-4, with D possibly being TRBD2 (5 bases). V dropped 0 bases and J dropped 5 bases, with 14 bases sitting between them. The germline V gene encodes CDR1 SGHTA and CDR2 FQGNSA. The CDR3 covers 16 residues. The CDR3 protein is CASSLAASSPQNIQYF. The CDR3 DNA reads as TGTGCCAGCAGCTTAGCGGCTAGCAGTCCCCAAAACATTCAGTACTTC.

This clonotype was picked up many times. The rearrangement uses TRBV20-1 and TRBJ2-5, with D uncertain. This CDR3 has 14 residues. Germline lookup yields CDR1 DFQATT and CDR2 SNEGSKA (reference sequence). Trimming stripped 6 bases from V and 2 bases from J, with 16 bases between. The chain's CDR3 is CSARKADGQETQYF. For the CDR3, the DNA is TGCAGTGCCAGAAAGGCTGATGGGCAAGAGACCCAGTACTTC.

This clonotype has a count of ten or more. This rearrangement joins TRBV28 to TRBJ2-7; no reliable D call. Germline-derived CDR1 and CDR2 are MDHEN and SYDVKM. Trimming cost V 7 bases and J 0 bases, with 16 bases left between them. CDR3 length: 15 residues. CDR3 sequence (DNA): TGTGCCAGCAATTCGATGGGTACAAGCTCCTACGAGCAGTACTTC. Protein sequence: CASNSMGTSSYEQYF.

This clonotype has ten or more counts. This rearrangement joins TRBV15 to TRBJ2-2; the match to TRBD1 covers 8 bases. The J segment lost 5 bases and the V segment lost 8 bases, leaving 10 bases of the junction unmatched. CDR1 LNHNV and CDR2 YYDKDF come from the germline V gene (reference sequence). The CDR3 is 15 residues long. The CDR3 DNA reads TGTGCCACCTATAGTGGGACAGGAGGGACCGGGGAGCTGTTTTTT. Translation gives CATYSGTGGTGELFF. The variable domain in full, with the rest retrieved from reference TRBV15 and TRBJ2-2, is DAMVIQNPRYQVTQFGKPVTLSCSQTLNHNVMYWYQQKSSQAPKLLFHYYDKDFNNEADTPDNFQSRRPNTSFCFLDIRSPGLGDTAMYLCATYSGTGGTGELFFGEGSRLTVL.

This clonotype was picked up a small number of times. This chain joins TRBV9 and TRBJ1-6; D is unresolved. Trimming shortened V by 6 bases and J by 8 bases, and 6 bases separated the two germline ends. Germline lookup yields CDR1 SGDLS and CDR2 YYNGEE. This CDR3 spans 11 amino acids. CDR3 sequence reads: CASINHSPLHF. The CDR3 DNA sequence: TGTGCCAGCATTAATCATTCACCCCTCCACTTT.

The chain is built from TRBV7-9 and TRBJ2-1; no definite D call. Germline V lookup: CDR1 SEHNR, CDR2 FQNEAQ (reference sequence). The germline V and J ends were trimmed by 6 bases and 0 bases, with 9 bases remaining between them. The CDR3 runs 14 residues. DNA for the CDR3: TGTGCCAGCAGTCCCTCCGGCTCCTACAATGAGCAGTTCTTC. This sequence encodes CASSPSGSYNEQFF.

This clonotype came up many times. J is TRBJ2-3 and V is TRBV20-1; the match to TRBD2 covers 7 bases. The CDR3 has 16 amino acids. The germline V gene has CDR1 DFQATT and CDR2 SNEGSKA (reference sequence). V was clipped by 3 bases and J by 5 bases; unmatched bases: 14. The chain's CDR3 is CSARGGASGTQDTQYF. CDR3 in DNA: TGCAGTGCTAGGGGCGGGGCTAGCGGAACCCAAGATACGCAGTATTTT.

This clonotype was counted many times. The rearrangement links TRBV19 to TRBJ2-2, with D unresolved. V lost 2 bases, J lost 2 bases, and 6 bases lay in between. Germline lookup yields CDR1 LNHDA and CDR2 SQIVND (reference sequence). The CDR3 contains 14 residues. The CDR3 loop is CASSIRRNTGELFF. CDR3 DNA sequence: TGTGCCAGTAGTATACGCAGAAACACCGGGGAGCTGTTTTTT.

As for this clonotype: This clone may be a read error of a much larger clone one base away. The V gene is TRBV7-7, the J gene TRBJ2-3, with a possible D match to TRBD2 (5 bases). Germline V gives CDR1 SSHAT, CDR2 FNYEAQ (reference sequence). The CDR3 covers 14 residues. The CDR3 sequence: CASSPLVGTDTQYF. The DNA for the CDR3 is TGTGCTAGCAGCCCACTAGTGGGAACAGATACGCAGTATTTT. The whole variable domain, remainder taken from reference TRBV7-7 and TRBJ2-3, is GAGVSQSPRYKVTKRGQDVTLRCDPISSHATLYWYQQALGQGPEFLTYFNYEAQPDKSGLPSDRFSAERPEGSISTLTIQRTEQRDSAMYRCASSPLVGTDTQYFGPGTRLTVL.

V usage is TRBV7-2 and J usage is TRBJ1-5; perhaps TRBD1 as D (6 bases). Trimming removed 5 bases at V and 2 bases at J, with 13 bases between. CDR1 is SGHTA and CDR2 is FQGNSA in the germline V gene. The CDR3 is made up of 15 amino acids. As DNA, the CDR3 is TGTGCCAGCAGCGCTATGGCAGGGGGCAATCAGCCCCAGCATTTT. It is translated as CASSAMAGGNQPQHF.